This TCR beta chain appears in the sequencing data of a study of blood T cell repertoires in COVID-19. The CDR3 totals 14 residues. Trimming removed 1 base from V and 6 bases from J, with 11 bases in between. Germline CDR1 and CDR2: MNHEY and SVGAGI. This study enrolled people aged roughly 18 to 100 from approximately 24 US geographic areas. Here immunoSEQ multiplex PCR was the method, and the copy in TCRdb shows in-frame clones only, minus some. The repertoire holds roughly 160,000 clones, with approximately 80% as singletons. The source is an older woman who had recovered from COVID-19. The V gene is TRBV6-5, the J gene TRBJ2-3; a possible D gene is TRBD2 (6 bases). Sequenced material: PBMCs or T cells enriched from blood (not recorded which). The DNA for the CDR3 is TGTGCCAGCAGTTACTATGCGGGGACGGATACGCAGTATTTT. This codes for CASSYYAGTDTQYF.